Sequencing of this TCR beta chain was carried out in a study of Ad26.COV2.S vaccination and SARS-CoV-2 variants. About the study: In the study, Ad26.COV2.S was injected intramuscularly once, or twice 56 days apart.

Worth noting for this clone: The antigen is not known.

Findings of the study overall: Spike-specific TCR breadth in vaccine recipients exceeded that seen in placebo recipients. Vaccinated and placebo-treated recipients had similar non-spike TCR breadth.

This sample's treatment: around 19 received Ad26.COV2.S at low or high dose, single or two shots; about 5 received placebo; per-sample allocation not given. On day 63 after the first injection, vaccine and placebo recipients gave samples. In Boston, an adult donor aged 18-55 years took part. Method: immunoSEQ multiplex PCR; TCRdb's copy keeps in-frame clones and lacks some. The sample lists hundreds of thousands of clones, 80% to 90% occurring once. Looked up from germline, CDR1 is LNHNV and CDR2 is YYDKDF (reference sequence). CDR3 length: 14 residues. V lost 0 bases, J lost 6 bases, and 12 bases lay in between.

Sequenced material: peripheral blood, taken in a trial of Ad26.COV2.S vaccine versus placebo. This rearrangement joins TRBV15 to TRBJ2-7, with a tentative D call TRBD2 (5 bases). This TCR came from a person between 18 and 65 years old who received the Ad26.COV2.S COVID-19 vaccine or a placebo. The DNA for the CDR3 is TGTGCCACCAGCAGAGATCTCGGGGTGGGCGAGCAGTACTTC. Translated, it gives CATSRDLGVGEQYF.